The 27 T cell receptor beta chains reported below all come from one sample, sequenced in a study of blood T cell repertoires in COVID-19. The method was immunoSEQ multiplex PCR; TCRdb's version includes in-frame clones alone and lacks a portion of them. Of 60,000 to 85,000 clones in the sample, about 85% were seen once. Sequenced: peripheral blood. The receptors originated from a man in his fifties or sixties with COVID-19, enrolled during active disease.

This sequence joins TRBV10-1 and TRBJ2-2; 7 bases agree with TRBD2. V shed 6 bases and J 6 bases; nucleotides not matched to a gene: 4. CDR3 length equals 13 residues. Per germline, CDR1 WNHNN and CDR2 SYGVQD (reference sequence). The CDR3 loop is CASRPGLAGELFF. In nucleotides, the CDR3 is TGCGCCAGCAGGCCTGGACTAGCCGGGGAGCTGTTTTTT.

The chain recombines TRBV28 with TRBJ2-7; TRBD2 matches 10 bases. CDR1 is MDHEN and CDR2 is SYDVKM in the germline V gene. The CDR3 spans 17 residues. V dropped 4 bases and J dropped 2; count of bases not matched to a gene: 11. DNA of the CDR3: TGTGCCAGCAGTTGGGGAGGTAGCGGGGGGCCTGCCTACGAGCAGTACTTC. This gives the protein CASSWGGSGGPAYEQYF.

The chain joins TRBV7-2 to TRBJ1-1; 7 bases are shared with TRBD1. Looked up from germline, CDR1 is SGHTA and CDR2 is FQGNSA. V gave up 5 bases and J gave up 13 bases; unmatched junction bases: 25. The CDR3 has 17 amino acids. The CDR3 DNA reads TGTGCCAGCAGCCCGAGAGGGACAGTTGCGGTTATGATAGAGGATTTCTTT. Its protein is CASSPRGTVAVMIEDFF. The full variable domain, rest sourced from reference TRBV7-2 and TRBJ1-1, is GAGVSQSPSNKVTEKGKDVELRCDPISGHTALYWYRQSLGQGLEFLIYFQGNSAPDKSGLPSDRFSAERTGGSVSTLTIQRTQQEDSAVYLCASSPRGTVAVMIEDFFGQGTRLTVV.

V gene TRBV18 combines with J gene TRBJ2-7; no clear D gene. This CDR3 region has 14 residues. CDR1 and CDR2 (germline): KGHSH, LQKENI. V was pared by 0 bases and J by 5 bases, with 11 bases between. CDR3 sequence (DNA): TGTGCCAGCTCACCACCTAACAGTAACCACGAGCAGTACTTC. Translation gives CASSPPNSNHEQYF.

The V gene is TRBV6-5, the J gene TRBJ2-7; TRBD2 agrees at 7 bases. This CDR3 spans 13 amino acids. Germline V lookup: CDR1 MNHEY, CDR2 SVGAGI. Germline trimming cut 6 bases from V and 4 bases from J; bases unmatched to any gene: 6. CDR3 residues: CASSPRGLYEQYF. The CDR3 DNA follows: TGTGCCAGCAGCCCCCGGGGACTATACGAGCAGTACTTC.

The rearrangement joins TRBV19 to TRBJ2-1; the D gene is possibly TRBD2 (7 bases). This CDR3 spans 14 amino acids. Looked up from germline, CDR1 is LNHDA and CDR2 is SQIVND (reference sequence). Trimming pared 10 bases from V and 4 bases from J, leaving 17 bases between. This CDR3 reads CATVGGGLYNEQFF. The CDR3 DNA reads TGTGCCACCGTAGGGGGGGGCCTTTACAATGAGCAGTTCTTC. The full variable domain, in which reference TRBV19 and TRBJ2-1 provide the parts outside the CDR3, is DGGITQSPKYLFRKEGQNVTLSCEQNLNHDAMYWYRQDPGQGLRLIYYSQIVNDFQKGDIAEGYSVSREKKESFPLTVTSAQKNPTAFYLCATVGGGLYNEQFFGPGTRLTVL.

CDR3 nucleotides: TGTGCCAGCAGCTCAGTAACCGGACTACTCCTAGGCGAGCAGTACTTC. Protein sequence: CASSSVTGLLLGEQYF. The chain couples TRBV7-9 to TRBJ2-7; tentatively, D is TRBD2 (6 bases). The CDR3 is 16 amino acids. CDR1 and CDR2 (germline): SEHNR, FQNEAQ (reference sequence). Trimming removed 4 bases at V and 6 bases at J, with 22 bases between.

The V and J genes are TRBV18 and TRBJ2-2; D not certain. The germline V gene has CDR1 KGHSH and CDR2 LQKENI. This CDR3 comprises 15 residues. The germline V and J ends were trimmed by 0 bases and 5 bases, with 10 bases remaining between them. The CDR3, as DNA: TGTGCCAGCTCACCACCGATTGGCTTTACCGGGGAGCTGTTTTTT. Its translation: CASSPPIGFTGELFF.

This sequence joins TRBV18 and TRBJ1-5; D might be TRBD1 (5 bases). There are 14 residues in the CDR3. Trimming removed 4 bases from V and 5 bases from J, with 12 bases in between. Germline V CDR1 and CDR2: KGHSH, LQKENI. The CDR3 DNA follows: TGTGCCAGCTCACAGGGGTTATTTGATCAGCCCCAGCATTTT. Protein sequence: CASSQGLFDQPQHF.

The gene calls are TRBV6-1 and TRBJ2-7; 8 nucleotides line up with TRBD1. Germline CDR1 reads MNHNS; CDR2 reads SASEGT. This CDR3 is built from 16 residues. V shed 2 bases and J 3 bases; nucleotides not matched to a gene: 9. The CDR3 nucleotides read TGTGCCAGCAGTGAATTAGGAGGACAGGGCATCTACGAGCAGTACTTC. It encodes CASSELGGQGIYEQYF.

This clone occurred once. This rearrangement joins TRBV5-1 to TRBJ2-5; the match to TRBD1 covers 9 bases. Unmatched junction bases numbered 14, after V lost 4 bases and J lost 4 bases. Germline CDR1 SGHRS, CDR2 YFSETQ. This CDR3 is built from 17 residues. The CDR3: CASSRDGQGTSGETQYF. The CDR3 bases are TGCGCCAGCAGCAGGGACGGACAGGGGACGAGCGGAGAGACCCAGTACTTC.

The chain's CDR3 is CASSQDPRTTYEQYF. In DNA form, the CDR3 reads TGTGCCAGCAGCCAAGATCCCCGGACAACCTACGAGCAGTACTTC. The chain recombines TRBV3-1 (or the pseudogene TRBV3-2) with TRBJ2-7; D might be TRBD1 (5 bases). Per the germline V gene, CDR1 is LGHDT and CDR2 is YNNKEL (reference sequence). The CDR3 consists of 15 residues. Trimming took 0 bases from V and 2 from J, leaving 11 bases between them.

This chain links TRBV7-6 with TRBJ1-1, with 9 nucleotides matching TRBD1. V dropped 5 bases and J dropped 2; count of bases not matched to a gene: 3. The germline CDR1 and CDR2 sequences are SGHVS and FNYEAQ. The CDR3 spans 14 residues. CDR3 nucleotides: TGTGCCAGCAGCCGACAGGGGGATAACACTGAAGCTTTCTTT. It encodes CASSRQGDNTEAFF.

J is TRBJ2-7 and V is TRBV10-1, with D unresolved. There are 13 residues in the CDR3. From germline, CDR1 is WNHNN and CDR2 SYGVQD (reference sequence). The V end lost 1 base, the J end lost 5 bases, and 9 bases lay between the germline ends. CDR3 in DNA: TGCGCCAGCAGTGAGTTGAGAGGTAACGAGCAGTACTTC. Translated: CASSELRGNEQYF.

The chain couples TRBV5-1 to TRBJ2-1, with 12 bases aligning to TRBD1. The CDR3 extends over 16 amino acids. The ends lost 3 bases at V and 9 bases at J; junction bases unmatched: 10. Germline CDR1 is SGHRS and CDR2 is YFSETQ. CDR3 DNA: TGCGCCAGCAGCTCCGGAGGGGGACAGGGGGCCGGTGAGCAGTTCTTC. Its protein is CASSSGGGQGAGEQFF. The full variable domain, rest sourced from reference TRBV5-1 and TRBJ2-1, is KAGVTQTPRYLIKTRGQQVTLSCSPISGHRSVSWYQQTPGQGLQFLFEYFSETQRNKGNFPGRFSGRQFSNSRSEMNVSTLELGDSALYLCASSSGGGQGAGEQFFGPGTRLTVL.

The chain joins TRBV6-5 to TRBJ1-3, with a possible D match to TRBD1 (5 bases). V was cut by 2 bases and J by 4 bases, with 9 bases left in between. Germline CDR1 reads MNHEY; CDR2 reads SVGAGI. CDR3 length equals 14 residues. CDR3 sequence: CASSYGRAGNTIYF. The CDR3 region has the DNA TGTGCCAGCAGTTACGGCAGGGCAGGAAACACCATATATTTT.

This clone has only one observation. This chain joins TRBV5-1 and TRBJ1-2, with D perhaps TRBD1 (5 bases). V lost 2 bases and J 3 bases, leaving 14 bases between the germline ends. Germline V CDR1 and CDR2: SGHRS, YFSETQ. The CDR3 totals 15 residues. The CDR3 sequence: CASSLSQESDYGYTF. CDR3 DNA sequence: TGCGCCAGCAGCTTATCACAGGAGTCGGACTATGGCTACACCTTC.

The rearrangement links TRBV7-9 to TRBJ1-4; D remains unclear. The V and J ends lost 4 bases and 8 bases respectively, with 14 bases between them. Per the germline V gene, CDR1 is SEHNR and CDR2 is FQNEAQ (reference sequence). This CDR3 region has 14 residues. DNA of the CDR3: TGTGCCAGCAGCTACAGAGGGCTCGGGGAAAAACTGTTTTTT. Encoded protein: CASSYRGLGEKLFF.

The chain links TRBV3-1 (or the pseudogene TRBV3-2) to TRBJ1-3, with 7 nucleotides matching TRBD1. V was clipped by 4 bases and J by 2 bases; unmatched bases: 5. Germline lookup yields CDR1 LGHDT and CDR2 YNNKEL (reference sequence). The length of the CDR3 is 15 residues. CDR3 loop: CASSPTGVAGNTIYF. The CDR3 DNA follows: TGTGCCAGCAGCCCCACAGGGGTCGCTGGAAACACCATATATTTT.

This sequence joins TRBV18 and TRBJ1-3; no reliable D call. V was pared by 5 bases and J by 0 bases, with 17 bases between. This CDR3 has 17 amino acids. Germline CDR1 is KGHSH and CDR2 is LQKENI. The CDR3 spells CASSTLEGPSSGNTIYF. The CDR3 DNA sequence: TGTGCCAGCTCAACCTTGGAGGGCCCGAGCTCTGGAAACACCATATATTTT.

V is TRBV6-6 and J is TRBJ2-3, with D perhaps TRBD1 (6 bases). The germline V gene encodes CDR1 MNHNY and CDR2 SVGAGI (reference sequence). The CDR3 spans 15 residues. Trimming stripped 2 bases from V and 2 bases from J, with 11 bases between. The CDR3 nucleotides read TGTGCCAGCAGTTACACAGGGACCAACACAGATACGCAGTATTTT. It translates to CASSYTGTNTDTQYF.

V usage is TRBV29-1 and J usage is TRBJ2-7; D gene unclear. The CDR3 has 12 residues. The V gene's germline CDR1 is SQVTM and CDR2 ANQGSEA. V lost 5 bases, J lost 3 bases, and 11 bases lay in between. CDR3 sequence: CSVTSLNYEQYF. DNA for the CDR3: TGCAGCGTTACTTCCCTGAACTACGAGCAGTACTTC.

The V call is TRBV19, the J call TRBJ2-1; possibly TRBD2 for D (6 bases). Germline values: CDR1 LNHDA, CDR2 SQIVND (reference sequence). CDR3 size: 14 residues. The V end was cut by 6 bases, the J end by 8 bases, with 17 bases between. The CDR3 DNA is TGTGCCAGTAGCGACAGCTTAGCGGCCCATGAGCAGTTCTTC. It encodes CASSDSLAAHEQFF.

This chain connects TRBV28 to TRBJ1-3; D is ambiguous. V lost 6 bases to trimming and J lost 0 bases, with 9 bases between them. The CDR3 loop spans 14 amino acids. Per the germline V gene, CDR1 is MDHEN and CDR2 is SYDVKM. CDR3 loop: CASRGWSSGNTIYF. DNA of the CDR3: TGTGCCAGCAGGGGTTGGAGCTCTGGAAACACCATATATTTT.

This clone was seen once. This chain joins TRBV19 and TRBJ1-5; D is uncertain. This CDR3 region has 13 residues. The V end was cut by 1 base, the J end by 5 bases, with 6 bases between. CDR1 is LNHDA, CDR2 SQIVND, per germline (reference sequence). The CDR3 region is CASSIVQHQPQHF. The DNA of the CDR3 is TGTGCCAGTAGTATAGTACAGCATCAGCCCCAGCATTTT.

The rearrangement uses TRBV5-6 and TRBJ2-7; 11 positions agree with TRBD2. Trimming took 4 bases from V and 3 from J; bases not matched to a gene: 6. Germline assignment: CDR1 SGHDT and CDR2 YYEEEE. CDR3 length: 15 residues. The CDR3 bases are TGTGCCAGCAGCGGGGGACTAGCGGAAATCTACGAGCAGTACTTC. Residues: CASSGGLAEIYEQYF.

About this clone: Other nucleotide sequences from this sample produce the same CDR3. The rearrangement joins TRBV19 to TRBJ1-4; 9 nucleotides match TRBD1. Germline values: CDR1 LNHDA, CDR2 SQIVND (reference sequence). The CDR3 covers 14 residues. Germline trimming cut 3 bases from V and 7 bases from J; bases unmatched to any gene: 3. The CDR3 coding sequence is TGTGCCAGTAGTATCGGACAGGGGCGTGAAAAACTGTTTTTT. It codes for CASSIGQGREKLFF.